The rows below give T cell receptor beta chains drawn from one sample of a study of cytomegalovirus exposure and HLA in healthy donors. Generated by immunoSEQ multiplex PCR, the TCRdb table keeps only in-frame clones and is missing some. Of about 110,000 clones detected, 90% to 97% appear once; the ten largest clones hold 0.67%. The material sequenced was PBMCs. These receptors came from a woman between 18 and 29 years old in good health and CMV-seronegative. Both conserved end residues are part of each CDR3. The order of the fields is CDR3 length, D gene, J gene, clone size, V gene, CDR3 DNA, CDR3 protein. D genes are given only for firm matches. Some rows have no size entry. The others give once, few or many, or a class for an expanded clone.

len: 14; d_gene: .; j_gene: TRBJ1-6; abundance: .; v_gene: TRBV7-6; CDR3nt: TGTGCCAGCAGCTTAGCAGGGGGGGGTTCACCCCTCCACTTT; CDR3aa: CASSLAGGGSPLHF
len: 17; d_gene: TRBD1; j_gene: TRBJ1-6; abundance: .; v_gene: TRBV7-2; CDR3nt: TGTGCCAGCAGCTTAAGGCGGACAGGGGCCCTTAATTCACCCCTCCACTTT; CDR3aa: CASSLRRTGALNSPLHF
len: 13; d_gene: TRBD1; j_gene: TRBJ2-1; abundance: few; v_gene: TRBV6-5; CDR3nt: TGTGCCAGCAGTGAACCTGGGACAGGCGGTCAGTTCTTC; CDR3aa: CASSEPGTGGQFF
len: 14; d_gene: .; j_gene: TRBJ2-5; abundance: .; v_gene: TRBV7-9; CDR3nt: TGTGCCAGCAGCCTAGGACATTCTTGGGAGACCCAGTACTTC; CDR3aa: CASSLGHSWETQYF
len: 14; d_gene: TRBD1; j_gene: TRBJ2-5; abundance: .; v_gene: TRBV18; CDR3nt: TGTGCCAGCTCACCCCTAGGACAGGCGGAGACCCAGTACTTC; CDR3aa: CASSPLGQAETQYF
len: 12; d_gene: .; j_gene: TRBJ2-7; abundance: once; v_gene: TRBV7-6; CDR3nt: TGTGCCAGCAGCTTAGCGCGGGGTCGGCAGTACTTC; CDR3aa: CASSLARGRQYF
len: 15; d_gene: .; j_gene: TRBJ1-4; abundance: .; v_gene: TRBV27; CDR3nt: TGTGCCAGCAGTGCGACAGGTGGAACTAATGAAAAACTGTTTTTT; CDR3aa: CASSATGGTNEKLFF
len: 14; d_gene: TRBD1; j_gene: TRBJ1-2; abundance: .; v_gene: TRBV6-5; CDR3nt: TGTGCCAGCAGCCCACAGGGGACAAAGTATGGCTACACCTTC; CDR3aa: CASSPQGTKYGYTF
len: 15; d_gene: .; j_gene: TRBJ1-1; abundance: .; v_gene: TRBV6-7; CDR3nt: TGTGCCAGCAGCAAGGGGGGGCCTGTGGGTACTGAAGCTTTCTTT; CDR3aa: CASSKGGPVGTEAFF
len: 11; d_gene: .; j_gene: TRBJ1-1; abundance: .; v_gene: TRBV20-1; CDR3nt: TGCAGTCCTGTGCGAGGCACTGAAGCTTTCTTT; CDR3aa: CSPVRGTEAFF
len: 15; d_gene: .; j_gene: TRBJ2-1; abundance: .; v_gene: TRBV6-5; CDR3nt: TGTGCCAGCAGTTACCTAGGACAGTCCGACAATGAGCAGTTCTTC; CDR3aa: CASSYLGQSDNEQFF
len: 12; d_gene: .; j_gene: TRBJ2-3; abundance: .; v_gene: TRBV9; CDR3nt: TGTGCCAGCAGCGCAGGCACAGATACGCAGTATTTT; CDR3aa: CASSAGTDTQYF
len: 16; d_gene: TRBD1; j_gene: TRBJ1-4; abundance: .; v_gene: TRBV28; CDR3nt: TGTGCCAGCAGTTCTCTACAGGGGCCCGGTTCAGAAAAACTGTTTTTT; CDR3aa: CASSSLQGPGSEKLFF
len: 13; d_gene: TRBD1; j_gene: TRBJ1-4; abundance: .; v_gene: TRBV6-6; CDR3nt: TGTGCCAGCGGGGGACAGCCTAATGAAAAACTGTTTTTT; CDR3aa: CASGGQPNEKLFF
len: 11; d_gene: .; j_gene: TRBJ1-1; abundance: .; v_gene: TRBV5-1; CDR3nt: TGCGCCAGCAGCACCGGGGCTGAAGCTTTCTTT; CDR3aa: CASSTGAEAFF
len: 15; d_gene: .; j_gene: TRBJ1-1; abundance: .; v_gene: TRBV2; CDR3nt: TGTGCCAGCAGTGAACTAAGGGGCGGCGGCACTGAAGCTTTCTTT; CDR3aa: CASSELRGGGTEAFF
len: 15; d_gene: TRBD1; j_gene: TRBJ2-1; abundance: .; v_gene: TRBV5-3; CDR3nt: TGTGCCAGAAGCCCCCGGGACAGGGAGTACAATGAGCAGTTCTTC; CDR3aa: CARSPRDREYNEQFF
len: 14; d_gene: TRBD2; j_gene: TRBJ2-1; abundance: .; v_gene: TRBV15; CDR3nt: TGTGCCACCAGTACTAGCGGGGGGAACAATGAGCAGTTCTTC; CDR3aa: CATSTSGGNNEQFF
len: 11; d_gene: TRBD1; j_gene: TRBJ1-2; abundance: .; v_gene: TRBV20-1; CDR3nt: TGCAGTGCCGGACAGGTCTATGGCTACACCTTC; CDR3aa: CSAGQVYGYTF